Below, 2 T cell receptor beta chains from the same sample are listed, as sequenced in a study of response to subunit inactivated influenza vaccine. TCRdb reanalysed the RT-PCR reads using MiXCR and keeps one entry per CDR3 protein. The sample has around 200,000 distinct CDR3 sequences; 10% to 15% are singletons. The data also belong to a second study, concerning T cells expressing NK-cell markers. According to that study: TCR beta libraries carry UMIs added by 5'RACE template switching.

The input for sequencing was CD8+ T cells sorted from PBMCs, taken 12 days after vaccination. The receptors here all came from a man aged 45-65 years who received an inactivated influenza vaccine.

CDR3 coding DNA: TGTGCCAGCAGCTTCGATAGAGGCACTGAAGCTTTCTTT. As protein: CASSFDRGTEAFF. The gene calls are TRBV7-3 and TRBJ1-1; D call uncertain. This CDR3 spans 13 amino acids. The V end lost 3 bases, the J end lost 4 bases, and 9 bases lay between the germline ends. Germline-derived CDR1 and CDR2 are SGHTA and FQGTGA.

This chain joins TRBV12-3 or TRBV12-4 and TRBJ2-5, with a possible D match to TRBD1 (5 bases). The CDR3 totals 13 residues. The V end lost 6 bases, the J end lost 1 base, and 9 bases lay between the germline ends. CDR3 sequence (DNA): TGTGCCAGCAGCATTGGGGCCCAAGAGACCCAGTACTTC. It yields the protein CASSIGAQETQYF.